These T cell receptor beta chains were read from a single sample in a study of cytomegalovirus exposure and HLA in healthy donors. Sequencing was performed with immunoSEQ multiplex PCR; in TCRdb, only in-frame clones are kept and a portion is missing. Recorded here are over 75,000 clones; the top ten clones represent 5% to 6.5%. Sequencing used PBMCs. These receptor sequences come from a girl under 18 in good health and CMV-seropositive. The CDR3 runs from the conserved cysteine through the conserved F or W. D genes are given only for firm matches.

d_call: TRBD1; v_call: TRBV19; cdr3_length: 17; j_call: TRBJ1-2; cdr3_nt: TGTGCCAGTAGTATACAGACAGGGGGTGGTAGAAACTATGGCTACACCTTC; cdr3_aa: CASSIQTGGGRNYGYTF
d_call: .; v_call: TRBV7-9; cdr3_length: 12; j_call: TRBJ1-5; cdr3_nt: TGTGCCAGCAGCCCGGGAGCGGGGCCCCAGCATTTT; cdr3_aa: CASSPGAGPQHF
d_call: TRBD1; v_call: TRBV12-5; cdr3_length: 17; j_call: TRBJ2-5; cdr3_nt: TGTGCTAGTGGTTTGGATGGACAGGGGCCTCTCCAAGAGACCCAGTACTTC; cdr3_aa: CASGLDGQGPLQETQYF
d_call: TRBD2; v_call: TRBV5-1; cdr3_length: 15; j_call: TRBJ2-3; cdr3_nt: TGCGCCAGCAGCCACTCGACTAGCGGAACAGATACGCAGTATTTT; cdr3_aa: CASSHSTSGTDTQYF
d_call: .; v_call: TRBV19; cdr3_length: 16; j_call: TRBJ2-3; cdr3_nt: TGTGCCAGCCTAAGCATCGGCGGGGCAGGGTCAGATACGCAGTATTTT; cdr3_aa: CASLSIGGAGSDTQYF
d_call: TRBD1; v_call: TRBV4-2; cdr3_length: 15; j_call: TRBJ1-1; cdr3_nt: TGTGCCAGCAGCCGCATGGGACAGGGAGACACTGAAGCTTTCTTT; cdr3_aa: CASSRMGQGDTEAFF
d_call: .; v_call: TRBV4-1; cdr3_length: 12; j_call: TRBJ1-4; cdr3_nt: TGCGCCAGCAGCCAAGATGAGGAAAAACTGTTTTTT; cdr3_aa: CASSQDEEKLFF
d_call: TRBD2; v_call: TRBV4-3; cdr3_length: 19; j_call: TRBJ2-1; cdr3_nt: TGCGCCAGCAGCCACGACTACAAATTGGGACTAGCGGGGGTGAATGAGCAGTTCTTC; cdr3_aa: CASSHDYKLGLAGVNEQFF
d_call: TRBD1; v_call: TRBV5-1; cdr3_length: 12; j_call: TRBJ1-1; cdr3_nt: TGCGCCAGCGGAGACAGGGGCACTGAAGCTTTCTTT; cdr3_aa: CASGDRGTEAFF
d_call: .; v_call: TRBV5-1; cdr3_length: 13; j_call: TRBJ2-5; cdr3_nt: TGCGCCAGCAGCGTAAGAAGGGGAGAGACCCAGTACTTC; cdr3_aa: CASSVRRGETQYF
d_call: .; v_call: TRBV7-9; cdr3_length: 14; j_call: TRBJ2-6; cdr3_nt: TGTGCCAGCAGCGACAGCTCTGGGGCCAACGTCCTGACTTTC; cdr3_aa: CASSDSSGANVLTF
d_call: TRBD1; v_call: TRBV18; cdr3_length: 15; j_call: TRBJ2-1; cdr3_nt: TGTGCCAGCTCACAAACGGGACAGCAATACAATGAGCAGTTCTTC; cdr3_aa: CASSQTGQQYNEQFF
d_call: .; v_call: TRBV4-3; cdr3_length: 14; j_call: TRBJ2-2; cdr3_nt: TGCGCCAGCAGCCAAGCAGGGTTAACCGGGGAGCTGTTTTTT; cdr3_aa: CASSQAGLTGELFF
d_call: .; v_call: TRBV9; cdr3_length: 12; j_call: TRBJ1-2; cdr3_nt: TGTGCCAGCAGCGTAGGGAAACAGGGCTACACCTTC; cdr3_aa: CASSVGKQGYTF
d_call: TRBD1; v_call: TRBV19; cdr3_length: 14; j_call: TRBJ1-6; cdr3_nt: TGTGCCAGTAGCCTCGACAGGGGTTATTCACCCCTCCACTTT; cdr3_aa: CASSLDRGYSPLHF
d_call: .; v_call: TRBV19; cdr3_length: 13; j_call: TRBJ2-7; cdr3_nt: TGTGCCAGTAGTACAGGGTTCTCCTACGAGCAGTACTTC; cdr3_aa: CASSTGFSYEQYF
d_call: TRBD1; v_call: TRBV19; cdr3_length: 13; j_call: TRBJ1-5; cdr3_nt: TGTGCCAGTAGGAACAGGGGAAATCAGCCCCAGCATTTT; cdr3_aa: CASRNRGNQPQHF
d_call: .; v_call: TRBV6-1; cdr3_length: 14; j_call: TRBJ1-5; cdr3_nt: TGTGCCACCACAACTACCGATAGCAATCGGCCCCAGCATTTT; cdr3_aa: CATTTTDSNRPQHF
d_call: TRBD2; v_call: TRBV2; cdr3_length: 15; j_call: TRBJ2-7; cdr3_nt: TGTGCCAGCAGTTCCCTACTAGCGGGGGGGTACGAGCAGTACTTC; cdr3_aa: CASSSLLAGGYEQYF
d_call: .; v_call: TRBV5-1; cdr3_length: 14; j_call: TRBJ1-2; cdr3_nt: TGCGCCAGCAGCTTGGGGGGGCAACACTATGGCTACACCTTC; cdr3_aa: CASSLGGQHYGYTF
d_call: .; v_call: TRBV4-2; cdr3_length: 15; j_call: TRBJ2-6; cdr3_nt: TGTGCCAGCAGCCAAGAAGCAGGTGGGGCCAACGTCCTGACTTTC; cdr3_aa: CASSQEAGGANVLTF
d_call: .; v_call: TRBV28; cdr3_length: 18; j_call: TRBJ1-6; cdr3_nt: TGTGCCAGCAGTTTAGGTACAGCCTATATCTCCTATAATTCACCCCTCCACTTT; cdr3_aa: CASSLGTAYISYNSPLHF
d_call: TRBD2; v_call: TRBV7-6; cdr3_length: 16; j_call: TRBJ2-6; cdr3_nt: TGTGCCAGCAGCACCAGGAGCGGGGCCGGGGCCAACGTCCTGACTTTC; cdr3_aa: CASSTRSGAGANVLTF
d_call: .; v_call: TRBV6-6; cdr3_length: 16; j_call: TRBJ2-5; cdr3_nt: TGTGCCAGCAATTGGGTTCGAACATCTCCAGGAGAGACCCAGTACTTC; cdr3_aa: CASNWVRTSPGETQYF
d_call: .; v_call: TRBV18; cdr3_length: 15; j_call: TRBJ2-7; cdr3_nt: TGTGCCAGCTCACCTTCCTGGGAGATCACCTACGAGCAGTACTTC; cdr3_aa: CASSPSWEITYEQYF
d_call: TRBD2; v_call: TRBV7-6; cdr3_length: 16; j_call: TRBJ2-2; cdr3_nt: TGTGCCAGCAGCTTAGAGGCGGGGGGGACCACCGGGGAGCTGTTTTTT; cdr3_aa: CASSLEAGGTTGELFF
d_call: TRBD2; v_call: TRBV18; cdr3_length: 16; j_call: TRBJ2-3; cdr3_nt: TGTGCCAGCTCATCTCAGACTAGCGGGGCCGCGTATACGCAGTATTTT; cdr3_aa: CASSSQTSGAAYTQYF
d_call: TRBD1; v_call: TRBV18; cdr3_length: 14; j_call: TRBJ1-1; cdr3_nt: TGTGCCAGCTCACGGGGACAGATGAACACTGAAGCTTTCTTT; cdr3_aa: CASSRGQMNTEAFF
d_call: TRBD1; v_call: TRBV6-5; cdr3_length: 13; j_call: TRBJ1-6; cdr3_nt: TGTGCCAGCAGTTACCAGGGGGACTCACCCCTCCACTTT; cdr3_aa: CASSYQGDSPLHF
d_call: .; v_call: TRBV6-5; cdr3_length: 14; j_call: TRBJ2-3; cdr3_nt: TGTGCCAGCAGTCGCGACAGACCCACAGATACGCAGTATTTT; cdr3_aa: CASSRDRPTDTQYF
d_call: TRBD2; v_call: TRBV9; cdr3_length: 15; j_call: TRBJ2-1; cdr3_nt: TGTGCCAGCAGCGGACGGACTAGCGGTGACAATGAGCAGTTCTTC; cdr3_aa: CASSGRTSGDNEQFF
d_call: .; v_call: TRBV4-1; cdr3_length: 15; j_call: TRBJ1-1; cdr3_nt: TGCGCCAGCAGCCAAGATTTTTTAATAGACACTGAAGCTTTCTTT; cdr3_aa: CASSQDFLIDTEAFF
d_call: .; v_call: TRBV5-1; cdr3_length: 15; j_call: TRBJ1-2; cdr3_nt: TGCGCCAGCAGCGGACGGGACACCGCTAACTATGGCTACACCTTC; cdr3_aa: CASSGRDTANYGYTF
d_call: TRBD1; v_call: TRBV4-1; cdr3_length: 15; j_call: TRBJ2-5; cdr3_nt: TGCGCCAGCAGCCAAGATCAGACAGGGGGAGAGACCCAGTACTTC; cdr3_aa: CASSQDQTGGETQYF
d_call: .; v_call: TRBV12-2; cdr3_length: 16; j_call: TRBJ1-5; cdr3_nt: TGTGCAAGTCGCTTAGGTTGGGAGGATAGCAATCAGCCCCAGCATTTT; cdr3_aa: CASRLGWEDSNQPQHF
d_call: .; v_call: TRBV5-1; cdr3_length: 14; j_call: TRBJ1-2; cdr3_nt: TGCGCCAGCAGCTTGGCAGGGGCCCCGGGCGGCTACACCTTC; cdr3_aa: CASSLAGAPGGYTF
d_call: .; v_call: TRBV29-1; cdr3_length: 13; j_call: TRBJ1-1; cdr3_nt: TGCAGCGTTGAGTCAAGCGGGAACACTGAAGCTTTCTTT; cdr3_aa: CSVESSGNTEAFF
d_call: .; v_call: TRBV29-1; cdr3_length: 17; j_call: TRBJ2-3; cdr3_nt: TGCAGCGTTGTTCTATACCTCTCAGAGCAGGTCCCAGATAAGCAGTATTTT; cdr3_aa: CSVVLYLSEQVPDKQYF